This is a list of T cell receptor beta chains from one sample in a study of cytomegalovirus exposure and HLA in healthy donors. TCRdb keeps only in-frame clones here, not all; method: immunoSEQ multiplex PCR. The sample holds a few hundred thousand clones, about 75% seen once. The specimen sequenced was PBMCs. These receptors all come from a woman in her 30s in good health and CMV-seronegative. The CDR3 runs from the conserved cysteine through the conserved F or W. A D gene is named only where the DNA matches it firmly. Clone size, where shown, is once, few, many, or a class for clones that have expanded.

D: TRBD1
V: TRBV19
J: TRBJ1-2
length: 15
size: .
CDR3: CASSMLVGQGHGYTF
DNA: TGTGCCAGTAGTATGTTAGTCGGACAGGGTCACGGCTACACCTTC

D: TRBD2
V: TRBV9
J: TRBJ2-4
length: 17
size: .
CDR3: CASSVGWASGGRNIQYF
DNA: TGTGCCAGCAGCGTAGGCTGGGCTAGCGGGGGGCGAAACATTCAGTACTTC

D: .
V: TRBV6-1
J: TRBJ2-5
length: 15
size: .
CDR3: CASSESPGYQETQYF
DNA: TGTGCCAGCAGTGAAAGTCCGGGGTACCAAGAGACCCAGTACTTC

D: .
V: TRBV7-8
J: TRBJ1-4
length: 15
size: .
CDR3: CASSLGVPSYEKLFF
DNA: TGTGCCAGCAGCCTCGGGGTGCCGTCCTACGAAAAACTGTTTTTT

D: .
V: TRBV4-1
J: TRBJ2-7
length: 13
size: few
CDR3: CASSQEPGIEQYF
DNA: TGCGCCAGCAGCCAAGAGCCCGGGATTGAGCAGTACTTC

D: .
V: TRBV5-8
J: TRBJ1-1
length: 13
size: .
CDR3: CASSFGENTEAFF
DNA: TGTGCCAGCAGCTTCGGGGAGAACACTGAAGCTTTCTTT

D: TRBD1
V: TRBV5-1
J: TRBJ1-1
length: 15
size: .
CDR3: CASSLVGGLDTEAFF
DNA: TGCGCCAGCAGCTTGGTAGGGGGCTTGGACACTGAAGCTTTCTTT

D: .
V: TRBV29-1
J: TRBJ2-5
length: 11
size: .
CDR3: CSVERGETQYF
DNA: TGCAGCGTTGAACGCGGGGAGACCCAGTACTTC

D: .
V: TRBV9
J: TRBJ2-7
length: 14
size: .
CDR3: CASSVGGVFYEQYF
DNA: TGTGCCAGCAGCGTAGGGGGGGTGTTCTACGAGCAGTACTTC

D: TRBD1
V: TRBV19
J: TRBJ1-4
length: 17
size: .
CDR3: CASSRGTGETTNEKLFF
DNA: TGTGCCAGTAGCCGTGGGACAGGGGAAACAACTAATGAAAAACTGTTTTTT

D: .
V: TRBV10-3
J: TRBJ1-2
length: 12
size: .
CDR3: CAISEEEYGYTF
DNA: TGTGCCATCAGTGAGGAGGAGTATGGCTACACCTTC

D: .
V: TRBV30
J: TRBJ1-1
length: 13
size: .
CDR3: CALKGRGNTEAFF
DNA: TGTGCCTTGAAGGGCAGGGGAAATACTGAAGCTTTCTTT

D: .
V: TRBV5-1
J: TRBJ1-1
length: 14
size: .
CDR3: CASSWAGESTEAFF
DNA: TGCGCCAGCAGCTGGGCAGGGGAGAGCACTGAAGCTTTCTTT

D: .
V: TRBV7-8
J: TRBJ1-3
length: 14
size: .
CDR3: CASSLATAGNTIYF
DNA: TGTGCCAGCAGCTTAGCAACAGCTGGAAACACCATATATTTT

D: TRBD1
V: TRBV13
J: TRBJ2-5
length: 14
size: .
CDR3: CASSARDSRETQYF
DNA: TGTGCCAGCAGCGCCCGGGACAGTCGAGAGACCCAGTACTTC

D: .
V: TRBV4-1
J: TRBJ1-1
length: 15
size: .
CDR3: CASSPYIRGDTEAFF
DNA: TGCGCCAGCAGCCCCTACATCCGGGGGGACACTGAAGCTTTCTTT

D: .
V: TRBV27
J: TRBJ2-7
length: 13
size: few
CDR3: CASRPREVYEQYF
DNA: TGTGCCAGCAGGCCCAGGGAAGTCTACGAGCAGTACTTC

D: .
V: TRBV6-5
J: TRBJ1-3
length: 13
size: .
CDR3: CASRQGAGNTIYF
DNA: TGTGCCAGCAGGCAGGGTGCTGGAAACACCATATATTTT

D: .
V: TRBV4-2
J: TRBJ1-5
length: 15
size: .
CDR3: CASSLSTGNYQPQHF
DNA: TGTGCCAGCAGCCTCTCGACAGGAAACTATCAGCCCCAGCATTTT

D: .
V: TRBV19
J: TRBJ1-2
length: 13
size: .
CDR3: CASSMGQNYGYTF
DNA: TGTGCCAGTAGTATGGGCCAGAACTATGGCTACACCTTC

D: .
V: TRBV7-9
J: TRBJ1-3
length: 14
size: .
CDR3: CASSLAASGNTIYF
DNA: TGTGCCAGCAGCCTTGCGGCATCTGGAAACACCATATATTTT

D: .
V: TRBV6-5
J: TRBJ1-1
length: 13
size: .
CDR3: CASSRLENTEAFF
DNA: TGTGCCAGCAGCCGCCTAGAGAACACTGAAGCTTTCTTT

D: .
V: TRBV5-1
J: TRBJ2-2
length: 14
size: .
CDR3: CASSFNRDTGELFF
DNA: TGCGCCAGCAGCTTCAACAGGGACACCGGGGAGCTGTTTTTT

D: TRBD2
V: TRBV7-2
J: TRBJ2-3
length: 15
size: .
CDR3: CASSLDSASLAGYLF
DNA: TGTGCCAGCAGCTTAGATTCAGCTAGCCTAGCGGGCTACCTTTTT

D: TRBD1
V: TRBV6-5
J: TRBJ1-2
length: 14
size: .
CDR3: CASRGTGLGYGYTF
DNA: TGTGCCAGCAGGGGGACAGGGCTTGGCTATGGCTACACCTTC

D: .
V: TRBV19
J: TRBJ2-5
length: 19
size: once
CDR3: CASSMGVGLGEGDQETQYF
DNA: TGTGCCAGTAGTATGGGAGTCGGGCTAGGAGAGGGTGACCAAGAGACCCAGTACTTC

D: TRBD2
V: TRBV5-1
J: TRBJ2-1
length: 17
size: .
CDR3: CASSLVASGSTYNEQFF
DNA: TGCGCCAGCAGCTTGGTTGCTAGCGGGAGCACTTACAATGAGCAGTTCTTC

D: TRBD2
V: TRBV10-1
J: TRBJ2-1
length: 14
size: once
CDR3: CASSEAGGMIEQFF
DNA: TGCGCCAGCAGTGAGGCGGGAGGGATGATTGAGCAGTTCTTC

D: .
V: TRBV7-9
J: TRBJ1-2
length: 15
size: .
CDR3: CASSLAGRVGYGYTF
DNA: TGTGCCAGCAGCTTAGCGGGCAGGGTTGGCTATGGCTACACCTTC